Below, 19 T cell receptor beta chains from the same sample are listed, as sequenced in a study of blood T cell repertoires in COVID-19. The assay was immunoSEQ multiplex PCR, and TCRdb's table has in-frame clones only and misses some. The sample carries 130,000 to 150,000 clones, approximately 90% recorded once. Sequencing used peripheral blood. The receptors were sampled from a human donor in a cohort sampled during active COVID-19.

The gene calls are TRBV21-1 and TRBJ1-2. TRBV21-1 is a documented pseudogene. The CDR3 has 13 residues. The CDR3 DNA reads TGTGCCAGCAGCAAAAAAGGGGGGGATGGCTACACCTTC. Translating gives CASSKKGGDGYTF.

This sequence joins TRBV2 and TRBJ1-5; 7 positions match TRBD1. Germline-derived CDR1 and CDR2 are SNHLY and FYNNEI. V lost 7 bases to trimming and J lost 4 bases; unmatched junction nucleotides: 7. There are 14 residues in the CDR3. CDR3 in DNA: TGTGCCAGCACCGAGGGGGCGCGGAATCAGCCCCAGCATTTT. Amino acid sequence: CASTEGARNQPQHF. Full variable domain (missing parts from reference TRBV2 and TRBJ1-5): EPEVTQTPSHQVTQMGQEVILRCVPISNHLYFYWYRQILGQKVEFLVSFYNNEISEKSEIFDDQFSVERPDGSNFTLKIRSTKLEDSAMYFCASTEGARNQPQHFGDGTRLSIL.

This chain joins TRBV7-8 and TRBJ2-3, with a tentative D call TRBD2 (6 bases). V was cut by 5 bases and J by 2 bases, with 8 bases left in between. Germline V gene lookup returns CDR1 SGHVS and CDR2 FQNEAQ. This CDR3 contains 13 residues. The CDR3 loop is CASSREITDTQYF. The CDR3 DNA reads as TGTGCCAGCAGCCGGGAGATCACAGATACGCAGTATTTT. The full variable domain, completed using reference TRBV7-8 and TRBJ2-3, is GAGVSQSPRYKVAKRGQDVALRCDPISGHVSLFWYQQALGQGPEFLTYFQNEAQLDKSGLPSDRFFAERPEGSVSTLKIQRTQQEDSAVYLCASSREITDTQYFGPGTRLTVL.

CDR3 in DNA: TGCGCCAGCAGCCGAACCGGGACAGGGAATAATGAAAAACTGTTTTTT. It specifies CASSRTGTGNNEKLFF. The chain employs TRBV4-3 and TRBJ1-4, with 9 bases that match TRBD1. The CDR3 runs to 16 residues. Germline V gives CDR1 LGHNA, CDR2 YSLEER. Trimming removed 4 bases from V and 4 bases from J; junction bases left unmatched: 7.

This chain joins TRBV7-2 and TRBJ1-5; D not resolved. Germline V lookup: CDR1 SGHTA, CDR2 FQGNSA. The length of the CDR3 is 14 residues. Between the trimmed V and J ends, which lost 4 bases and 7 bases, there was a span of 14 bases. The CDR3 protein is CASSSNGGLQPQHF. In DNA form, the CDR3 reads TGTGCCAGCAGCTCAAATGGTGGGCTGCAGCCCCAGCATTTT.

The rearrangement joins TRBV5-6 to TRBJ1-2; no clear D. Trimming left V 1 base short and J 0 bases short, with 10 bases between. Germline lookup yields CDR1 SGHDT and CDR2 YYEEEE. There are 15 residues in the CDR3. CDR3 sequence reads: CASSLISSANYGYTF. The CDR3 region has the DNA TGTGCCAGCAGCTTGATATCTTCGGCTAACTATGGCTACACCTTC.

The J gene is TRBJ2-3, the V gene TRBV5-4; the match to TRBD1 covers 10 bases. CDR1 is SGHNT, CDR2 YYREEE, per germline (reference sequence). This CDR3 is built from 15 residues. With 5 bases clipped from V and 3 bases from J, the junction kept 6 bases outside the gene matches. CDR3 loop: CASSPPGQGTDTQYF. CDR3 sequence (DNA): TGTGCCAGCAGTCCTCCGGGACAGGGGACAGATACGCAGTATTTT.

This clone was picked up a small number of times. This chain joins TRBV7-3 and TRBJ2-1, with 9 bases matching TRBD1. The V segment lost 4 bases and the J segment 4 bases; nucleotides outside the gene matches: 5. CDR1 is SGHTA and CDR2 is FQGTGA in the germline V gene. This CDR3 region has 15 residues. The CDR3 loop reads CASSSTGGFYNEQFF. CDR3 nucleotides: TGTGCCAGCAGCTCGACAGGGGGATTTTACAATGAGCAGTTCTTC. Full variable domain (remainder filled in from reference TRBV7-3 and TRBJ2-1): GAGVSQTPSNKVTEKGKYVELRCDPISGHTALYWYRQSLGQGPEFLIYFQGTGAADDSGLPNDRFFAVRPEGSVSTLKIQRTERGDSAVYLCASSSTGGFYNEQFFGPGTRLTVL.

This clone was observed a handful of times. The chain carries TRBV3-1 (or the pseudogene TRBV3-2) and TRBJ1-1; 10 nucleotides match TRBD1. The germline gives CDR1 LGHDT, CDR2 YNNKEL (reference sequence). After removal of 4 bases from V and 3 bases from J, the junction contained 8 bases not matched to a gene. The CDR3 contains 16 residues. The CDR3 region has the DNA TGTGCCAGCAGCCTGACAGGGGGCTTACTAGACACTGAAGCTTTCTTT. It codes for CASSLTGGLLDTEAFF.

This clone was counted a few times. The CDR3 loop is CASSVLPQGPYGYTF. The CDR3 bases are TGTGCCAGCAGTGTTCTTCCACAGGGACCCTATGGCTACACCTTC. The J gene is TRBJ1-2, the V gene TRBV27; weak D call: TRBD1 (6 bases). The CDR3 is 15 amino acids. Germline-derived CDR1 and CDR2 are MNHEY and SMNVEV (reference sequence). V lost 5 bases to trimming and J lost 4 bases, with 17 bases between them.

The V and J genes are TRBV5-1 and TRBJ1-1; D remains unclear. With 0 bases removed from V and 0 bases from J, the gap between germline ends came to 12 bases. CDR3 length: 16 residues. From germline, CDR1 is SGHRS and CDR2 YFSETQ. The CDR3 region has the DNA TGCGCCAGCAGCTTGGGTGGGGAGGCCATGAACACTGAAGCTTTCTTT. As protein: CASSLGGEAMNTEAFF.

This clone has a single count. CDR3 coding DNA: TGTGCCAGTAGTATCGGGACAGGGGGACAAGAGACCCAGTACTTC. It codes for CASSIGTGGQETQYF. The chain is built from TRBV19 and TRBJ2-5, with 11 bases identical to TRBD1. The CDR3 extends over 15 amino acids. Germline CDR1 is LNHDA and CDR2 is SQIVND (reference sequence). V shed 3 bases and J 2 bases; nucleotides not matched to a gene: 2.

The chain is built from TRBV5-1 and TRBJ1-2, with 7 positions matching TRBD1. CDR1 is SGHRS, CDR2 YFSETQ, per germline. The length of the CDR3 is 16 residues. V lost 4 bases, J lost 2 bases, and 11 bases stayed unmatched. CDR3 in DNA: TGCGCCAGCAGCCCCGCGGGTACGACAGGGAACTATGGCTACACCTTC. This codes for CASSPAGTTGNYGYTF.

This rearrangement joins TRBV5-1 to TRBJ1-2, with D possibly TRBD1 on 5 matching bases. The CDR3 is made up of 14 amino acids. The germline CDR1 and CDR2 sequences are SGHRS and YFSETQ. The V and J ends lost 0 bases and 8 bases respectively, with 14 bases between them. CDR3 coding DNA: TGCGCCAGCAGCTTGGAAAGCCAGGGTGGAGGCTACACCTTC. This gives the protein CASSLESQGGGYTF.

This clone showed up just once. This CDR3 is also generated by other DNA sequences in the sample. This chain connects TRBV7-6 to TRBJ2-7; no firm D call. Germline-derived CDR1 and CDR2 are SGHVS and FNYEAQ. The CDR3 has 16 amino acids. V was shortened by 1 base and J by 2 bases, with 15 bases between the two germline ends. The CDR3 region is CASSLEDWAATYEQYF. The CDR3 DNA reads TGTGCCAGCAGCTTAGAAGATTGGGCAGCTACCTACGAGCAGTACTTC.

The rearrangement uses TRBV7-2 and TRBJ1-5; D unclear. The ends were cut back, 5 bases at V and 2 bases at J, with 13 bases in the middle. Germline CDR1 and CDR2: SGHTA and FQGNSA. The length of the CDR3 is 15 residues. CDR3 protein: CASSPGGSGNQPQHF. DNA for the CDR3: TGTGCCAGCAGCCCCGGAGGGTCTGGCAATCAGCCCCAGCATTTT.

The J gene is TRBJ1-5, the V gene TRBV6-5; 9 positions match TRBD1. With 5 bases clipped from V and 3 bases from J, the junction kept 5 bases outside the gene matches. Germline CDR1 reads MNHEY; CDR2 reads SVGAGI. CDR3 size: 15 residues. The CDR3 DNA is TGTGCCAGCAGTCCCGGGACAGGGCTCAATCAGCCCCAGCATTTT. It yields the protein CASSPGTGLNQPQHF.

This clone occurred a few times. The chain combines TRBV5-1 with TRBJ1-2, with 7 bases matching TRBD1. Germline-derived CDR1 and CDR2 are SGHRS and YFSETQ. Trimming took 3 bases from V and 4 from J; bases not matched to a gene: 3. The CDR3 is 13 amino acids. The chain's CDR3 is CASSWDRGYGYTF. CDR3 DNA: TGCGCCAGCAGCTGGGACAGAGGCTATGGCTACACCTTC. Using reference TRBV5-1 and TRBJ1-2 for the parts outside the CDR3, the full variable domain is KAGVTQTPRYLIKTRGQQVTLSCSPISGHRSVSWYQQTPGQGLQFLFEYFSETQRNKGNFPGRFSGRQFSNSRSEMNVSTLELGDSALYLCASSWDRGYGYTFGSGTRLTVV.

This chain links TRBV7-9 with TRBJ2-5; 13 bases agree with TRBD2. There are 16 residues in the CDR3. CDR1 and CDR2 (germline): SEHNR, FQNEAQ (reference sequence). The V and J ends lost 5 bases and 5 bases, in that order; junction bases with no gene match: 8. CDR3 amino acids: CASSPLTSGGYETQYF. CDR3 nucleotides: TGTGCCAGCAGCCCCCTGACTAGCGGGGGGTATGAGACCCAGTACTTC.